The entry below describes one T cell receptor (beta chain). What it binds is not known. The CDR3 end shows no conserved phenylalanine or tryptophan, and so a read error is likely. The source of the sample is a study of cytomegalovirus exposure and HLA in healthy donors. Study results and caveats: With later analysis, a missense DCLRE1C variant became linked to TCR beta V- and J-gene trimming.

CDR1 and CDR2 from the germline V gene are MNHNS and SASEGT. The CDR3 has 15 residues. J was trimmed by 0 bases and V by 7 bases; bases with no gene match: 6. It was with 60 Vbeta and 13 Jbeta primers that the PCR ran. Profiling relied on immunoSEQ multiplex PCR, and the TCRdb table lists in-frame clones only, not all of them. The data show 180,000 or so clones, with roughly 80% seen just once and around 1.4% held by the top ten. The sequence derives from a girl under 18 in good health and CMV-seropositive. The chain links TRBV6-1 to TRBJ1-1, with TRBD1 matching over 9 bases. Source material: PBMCs. The CDR3 protein is CASIKTGGMNTEAFV. For the CDR3, the DNA is TGTGCCAGCATTAAGACAGGGGGGATGAACACTGAAGCTTTCGTT.